This is a list of T cell receptor beta chains from one sample in a study of breast tumors, draining lymph nodes, adjacent tissues. TCRdb recomputed calls from the multiplex PCR reads with MiXCR, one row per CDR3 protein. The top ten hold approximately 18% of the sample, which has about 63,000 distinct CDR3 sequences, approximately 57% seen once. The sequenced sample was breast tumor tissue. These receptors were taken from a female donor with breast cancer. Some clones in this sample may be carry-over from other donors' samples. CDR3s include the opening cysteine and the closing phenylalanine or tryptophan. D genes are given only for firm matches. Size is stated for part of the rows, as once, few or many counts, or as a class when the clone is expanded.

V: TRBV24-1
size: -
J: TRBJ1-2
D: -
length: 14
CDR3: CATSDWTDNYGYTF
DNA: TGTGCCACCAGTGATTGGACAGACAACTATGGCTACACCTTC

V: TRBV15
size: -
J: TRBJ2-2
D: -
length: 20
CDR3: CATSRSRTSLTGVDTGELFF
DNA: TGTGCCACCAGCAGATCGAGGACTAGCCTTACAGGGGTAGACACCGGGGAGCTGTTTTTT

V: TRBV5-5
size: -
J: TRBJ1-2
D: -
length: 15
CDR3: CASSLEGGPAYGYTF
DNA: TGTGCCAGCAGCTTGGAGGGGGGCCCTGCCTATGGCTACACCTTC

V: TRBV7-8
size: many
J: TRBJ1-2
D: -
length: 14
CDR3: CVSSDREGNYGYTF
DNA: TGTGTCAGCAGTGACCGGGAGGGGAACTATGGCTACACCTTC

V: TRBV9
size: -
J: TRBJ1-2
D: -
length: 13
CDR3: CASSEEGGRGYTF
DNA: TGTGCCAGCAGCGAGGAGGGGGGAAGGGGCTACACCTTC

V: TRBV24-1
size: few
J: TRBJ1-1
D: TRBD1
length: 18
CDR3: CATPPEEAGGDTDTEAFF
DNA: TGTGCCACCCCCCCCGAGGAGGCAGGGGGCGATACGGACACTGAAGCTTTCTTT

V: TRBV15
size: -
J: TRBJ2-7
D: -
length: 15
CDR3: CATSEGGEQTYEQYF
DNA: TGTGCCACCAGCGAAGGAGGGGAGCAGACCTACGAGCAGTACTTC

V: TRBV7-3
size: -
J: TRBJ1-2
D: TRBD1
length: 14
CDR3: CASSSTGQGAGYTF
DNA: TGTGCCAGCAGCTCGACGGGACAGGGGGCAGGCTACACCTTC

V: TRBV29-1
size: -
J: TRBJ2-7
D: TRBD1
length: 12
CDR3: CSFGQGPYEQYF
DNA: TGCAGCTTTGGACAGGGTCCCTACGAGCAGTACTTC

V: TRBV6-6
size: -
J: TRBJ2-3
D: -
length: 14
CDR3: CASSYSGSTDTQYF
DNA: TGTGCCAGCAGTTACTCAGGGAGTACAGATACGCAGTATTTT

V: TRBV9
size: -
J: TRBJ2-1
D: TRBD2
length: 15
CDR3: CASSVTSGSYNEQFF
DNA: TGTGCCAGCAGCGTTACTAGCGGTTCCTACAATGAGCAGTTCTTC

V: TRBV6-2/TRBV6-3
size: -
J: TRBJ1-1
D: -
length: 12
CDR3: CASRDSETEAFF
DNA: TGTGCCAGCCGGGACTCCGAGACTGAAGCTTTCTTT

V: TRBV2
size: -
J: TRBJ1-2
D: -
length: 12
CDR3: CASSEVGRAPAF
DNA: TGTGCCAGCAGTGAGGTGGGACGGGCTCCCGCCTTC

V: TRBV5-6
size: -
J: TRBJ1-4
D: TRBD1
length: 13
CDR3: CASSADRFEKLFF
DNA: TGTGCCAGCAGCGCGGACAGGTTTGAAAAACTGTTTTTT

V: TRBV9
size: few
J: TRBJ2-3
D: TRBD2
length: 17
CDR3: CASSVASSGGEADTQYF
DNA: TGTGCCAGCAGCGTAGCGTCTAGCGGAGGGGAGGCAGATACGCAGTATTTT

V: TRBV6-1
size: -
J: TRBJ1-6
D: -
length: 19
CDR3: CASPLRFGGINSYDSPLHF
DNA: TGTGCCAGTCCTTTGAGGTTCGGAGGAATAAATTCCTATGATTCACCCCTCCACTTT

V: TRBV6-5
size: many
J: TRBJ2-3
D: -
length: 13
CDR3: CASSDRLADTQYF
DNA: TGTGCCAGCAGCGACAGGTTGGCAGATACGCAGTATTTT

V: TRBV7-2
size: -
J: TRBJ2-7
D: TRBD2
length: 15
CDR3: CASSEAGGRGYEQYF
DNA: TGTGCCAGCAGCGAGGCGGGGGGACGGGGCTACGAGCAGTACTTC

V: TRBV29-1
size: -
J: TRBJ2-3
D: TRBD2
length: 19
CDR3: CSQDPPGLAGVDPTDTQYF
DNA: TGCAGCCAAGATCCACCGGGACTAGCGGGAGTGGACCCCACAGATACGCAGTATTTT

V: TRBV7-8
size: many
J: TRBJ1-2
D: TRBD1
length: 15
CDR3: CASSPTAGQPYGYPF
DNA: TGTGCCAGCAGCCCAACAGCGGGACAGCCCTATGGCTACCCCTTC

V: TRBV4-1
size: few
J: TRBJ2-3
D: TRBD2
length: 19
CDR3: CASSQDPPGLAGGADTQYF
DNA: TGCGCCAGCAGCCAAGATCCACCGGGACTAGCGGGAGGGGCGGATACGCAGTATTTT

V: TRBV19
size: -
J: TRBJ2-5
D: TRBD2
length: 13
CDR3: CASMRDGTKTQYF
DNA: TGTGCCAGTATGAGGGACGGGACTAAGACCCAGTACTTC

V: TRBV24-1
size: -
J: TRBJ1-3
D: -
length: 14
CDR3: CATSDQDELGTIYF
DNA: TGTGCCACCAGTGACCAGGATGAATTGGGCACCATATATTTT

V: TRBV7-2
size: -
J: TRBJ2-6
D: -
length: 15
CDR3: CASSLVNPGANVLTF
DNA: TGTGCCAGCAGCTTAGTAAATCCGGGGGCGAACGTCCTGACTTTC

V: TRBV7-2
size: -
J: TRBJ1-4
D: -
length: 14
CDR3: CASSTRALDEKLFF
DNA: TGTGCCAGCAGCACCAGGGCATTGGATGAAAAGCTGTTTTTT

V: TRBV20-1
size: many
J: TRBJ1-6
D: TRBD1
length: 16
CDR3: CSAYQRDRGYNSPLHF
DNA: TGCAGTGCTTATCAGAGGGACAGGGGCTATAATTCACCCCTCCACTTT

V: TRBV7-6
size: many
J: TRBJ2-7
D: -
length: 16
CDR3: CASSQLAGNPLNGQYF
DNA: TGTGCCAGCAGCCAATTGGCGGGGAATCCTCTTAACGGGCAGTACTTC

V: TRBV7-2
size: -
J: TRBJ2-1
D: -
length: 12
CDR3: CASSSGWSEQFF
DNA: TGTGCCAGCAGCTCCGGGTGGAGTGAGCAGTTCTTC

V: TRBV7-9
size: once
J: TRBJ1-6
D: -
length: 16
CDR3: CASSAGLAGANSPLHF
DNA: TGTGCCAGCAGTGCGGGGCTAGCGGGAGCTAATTCACCCCTCCACTTT

V: TRBV7-3
size: -
J: TRBJ2-3
D: -
length: 16
CDR3: CASSLGRGAVINTQYF
DNA: TGTGCCAGCAGCTTAGGGAGGGGGGCGGTGATAAATACGCAGTATTTT

V: TRBV5-4
size: -
J: TRBJ1-5
D: -
length: 15
CDR3: CASSVGAGGNQPQHF
DNA: TGTGCCAGCAGCGTGGGGGCGGGGGGCAATCAGCCCCAGCATTTT

V: TRBV4-1
size: -
J: TRBJ2-7
D: -
length: 14
CDR3: CASSQVWGADEQYF
DNA: TGCGCCAGCAGCCAAGTCTGGGGGGCGGACGAGCAGTACTTC

V: TRBV10-3
size: -
J: TRBJ1-2
D: -
length: 14
CDR3: CAIRPGTGDAGYTF
DNA: TGTGCCATCAGGCCGGGTACCGGAGATGCGGGCTACACCTTC

V: TRBV15
size: -
J: TRBJ1-6
D: TRBD1
length: 16
CDR3: CATSRERAGGNSPLHF
DNA: TGTGCCACCAGCAGAGAAAGGGCAGGGGGCAATTCACCCCTCCACTTT

V: TRBV27
size: -
J: TRBJ2-1
D: -
length: 16
CDR3: CASSLIGQRVGNEQFF
DNA: TGTGCCAGCAGTTTGATCGGGCAGCGAGTCGGAAATGAGCAGTTCTTC

V: TRBV7-9
size: many
J: TRBJ2-7
D: -
length: 15
CDR3: CASSLAYGPGGEQYF
DNA: TGTGCCAGCAGCTTAGCGTACGGACCCGGAGGCGAGCAGTACTTC

V: TRBV7-2
size: -
J: TRBJ1-5
D: -
length: 12
CDR3: CASQDSNQPQHF
DNA: TGTGCCAGCCAGGATAGCAATCAGCCCCAGCATTTT

V: TRBV19
size: -
J: TRBJ1-1
D: -
length: 14
CDR3: CASSPAWGQGATFF
DNA: -

V: TRBV7-2
size: many
J: TRBJ1-2
D: TRBD1
length: 15
CDR3: CASRRGQGARYGYTF
DNA: TGTGCCAGCAGAAGAGGACAGGGGGCGCGCTATGGCTACACCTTC

V: TRBV7-2
size: -
J: TRBJ1-6
D: TRBD1
length: 16
CDR3: CASSARDRGRNSPLHF
DNA: TGTGCCAGCAGTGCTAGAGACAGGGGTAGGAATTCACCCCTCCACTTT

V: TRBV20-1
size: few
J: TRBJ2-1
D: -
length: 17
CDR3: CSARVPWGRTSYNEQFF
DNA: TGCAGTGCTAGAGTACCGTGGGGGCGGACTTCCTACAATGAGCAGTTCTTC

V: TRBV9
size: -
J: TRBJ1-6
D: -
length: 17
CDR3: CASSATTGVGVNPPLHF
DNA: TGTGCCAGCAGCGCCACCACCGGGGTCGGGGTTAATCCACCCCTCCACTTC

V: TRBV28
size: many
J: TRBJ2-7
D: -
length: 13
CDR3: CASSWGTAYEQYF
DNA: TGTGCCAGCAGTTGGGGGACGGCCTACGAGCAGTACTTC

V: TRBV7-9
size: -
J: TRBJ1-2
D: -
length: 13
CDR3: CASSLEQVYGYTF
DNA: TGTGCCAGCAGCTTAGAACAGGTTTATGGCTACACCTTC

V: TRBV9
size: -
J: TRBJ2-7
D: -
length: 15
CDR3: CASSEGGGGIYEQYF
DNA: TGTGCCAGCAGCGAGGGGGGGGGAGGGATATACGAGCAGTACTTC

V: TRBV25-1
size: -
J: TRBJ1-2
D: -
length: 13
CDR3: CASSRLGGDGYTF
DNA: TGTGCCAGTTCGCGCCTGGGGGGTGATGGCTACACCTTC

V: TRBV29-1
size: -
J: TRBJ1-4
D: -
length: 16
CDR3: CSVVYYLGEGDEKLFF
DNA: TGCAGCGTTGTTTACTACTTAGGGGAGGGGGATGAAAAACTGTTTTTT

V: TRBV6-5
size: many
J: TRBJ2-5
D: -
length: 14
CDR3: CASSHGGVQETQYF
DNA: TGTGCCAGCAGTCACGGCGGGGTCCAAGAGACCCAGTACTTC

V: TRBV12-3/TRBV12-4
size: -
J: TRBJ1-2
D: -
length: 14
CDR3: CASSFGQFNYGYTF
DNA: TGTGCCAGCAGTTTTGGACAGTTTAACTATGGCTACACCTTC

V: TRBV5-1
size: -
J: TRBJ1-6
D: -
length: 15
CDR3: CASSLGQGPNSPLHF
DNA: TGCGCCAGCAGCTTGGGGCAGGGACCTAATTCACCCCTCCACTTT

V: TRBV10-3
size: many
J: TRBJ2-2
D: -
length: 13
CDR3: CAISELSPGELFF
DNA: TGTGCCATCAGTGAACTTTCCCCCGGGGAGCTGTTTTTT

V: TRBV7-8
size: many
J: TRBJ1-3
D: -
length: 16
CDR3: CASSEQGMVSGNTIYF
DNA: TGTGCCAGCAGCGAACAGGGAATGGTCTCTGGAAACACCATATATTTT

V: TRBV5-1
size: many
J: TRBJ2-7
D: TRBD1
length: 13
CDR3: CASSWGTGQEQYF
DNA: TGCGCCAGCAGCTGGGGGACAGGGCAAGAGCAGTACTTC

V: TRBV19
size: -
J: TRBJ1-4
D: TRBD1
length: 15
CDR3: CASSIVPGGAGKLFF
DNA: TGTGCCAGTAGTATAGTTCCAGGGGGCGCCGGAAAACTGTTTTTT